This T cell receptor (beta chain) emerged from a study of post-analysis software for immune sequencing data. The overall study: Included among the disease courses, which were recorded for the cohort, were relapsing-remitting, secondary progressive and progressive-relapsing multiple sclerosis.

Concerning this clonotype itself: Its antigen is currently unknown.

The CDR3 loop spans 15 amino acids. V was shortened by 1 base and J by 6 bases, with 13 bases between the two germline ends. The germline V gene has CDR1 LGHDT and CDR2 YNNKEL (reference sequence). Unique molecular identifiers were present in the TCR beta cDNA libraries. With roughly 1 to 10 million T cells as the source, roughly 0.5 million cDNA molecules resulted. TCRdb reanalysed the PCR reads using MiXCR and keeps one entry per CDR3 protein. In the table there are fewer than 850,000 distinct CDR3 sequences, around 27% of which are singletons. General study findings and limits: Compared with controls, patients showed significantly lower normalized Chao1 diversity. Compared with controls, patients had more of five TRBV segments, including TRBV5-6, TRBV5-1 and TRBV20-1.

Sequenced sample: blood. The sequence was obtained from a girl between 10 and 17 years old with multiple sclerosis. The J gene is TRBJ2-4, the V gene TRBV3-1; tentative D call: TRBD1 (7 bases). This chain's CDR3 is CASSQGRGAGNIQYF. The DNA for the CDR3 is TGTGCCAGCAGCCAAGGCAGGGGGGCGGGAAACATTCAGTACTTC.